The rows below give T cell receptor beta chains drawn from one sample of a study of beta chain features in type 1 diabetes. TCRdb keeps only in-frame clones here, not all; method: immunoSEQ multiplex PCR. The table lists hundreds of thousands of clones, 15% to 19% of them singletons, with around 0.095% in the top ten. Input material: naive CD4+ T cells from blood. These receptors all stem from a man aged 18 to 29 in good health. CDR3s include the opening cysteine and the closing phenylalanine or tryptophan. The order of the fields is V gene, clone size, J gene, D gene, CDR3 DNA, CDR3 protein. A D gene is named only where the DNA matches it firmly. Clone sizes are given selectively: once, few, many, or a class where the clone is expanded.

TRBV5-1	.	TRBJ2-3	.	TGCGCCAGCAGCCGAGTTCTGGTAGATACGCAGTATTTT	CASSRVLVDTQYF
TRBV6-5	.	TRBJ2-1	TRBD2	TGTGCCAGCGGGGCTAGCGGGGGCTACAATGAGCAGTTCTTC	CASGASGGYNEQFF
TRBV13	few	TRBJ2-5	.	TGTGCCAGCAGCCCCGCCCGACATAACCAAGAGACCCAGTACTTC	CASSPARHNQETQYF
TRBV7-2	.	TRBJ1-3	.	TGTGCCAGCAGCAAATATGGGGACTCTGGAAACACCATATATTTT	CASSKYGDSGNTIYF
TRBV7-3	few	TRBJ1-2	TRBD1	TGTGCCAGCAGCTTCGACAGGGACAACTATGGCTACACCTTC	CASSFDRDNYGYTF
TRBV28	.	TRBJ2-1	.	TGTGCCAGCGGCTATCTACGGCTAAACGATGAGCAGTTCTTC	CASGYLRLNDEQFF
TRBV21-1	.	TRBJ2-7	.	TGTGCCAGCAGCGCAGAAAGGCGGGAGGGCCGTGTGGAGCAGTACTTC	CASSAERREGRVEQYF
TRBV11-2	.	TRBJ2-2	.	TGTGCCAGCAGCTTACAGCACACCGGGGAGCTGTTTTTT	CASSLQHTGELFF
TRBV18	few	TRBJ2-5	.	TGTGCCAGCCGAACCCAAGAGACCCAGTACTTC	CASRTQETQYF
TRBV14	many	TRBJ2-1	TRBD1	TGTGCCAGCAGACTGGGACAGAGCTCCTACAATGAGCAGTTCTTC	CASRLGQSSYNEQFF
TRBV19	.	TRBJ1-4	.	TGTGCCAGTAGTATGGAACAGAGCTTTAATGAAAAACTGTTTTTT	CASSMEQSFNEKLFF
TRBV7-9	.	TRBJ2-7	.	TGTGCCAGCAGCCCGAGTCGGGGATCCGAGCAGTACTTC	CASSPSRGSEQYF
TRBV7-9	few	TRBJ1-2	.	TGTGCCAGCAGCTTAGAGGTGGGAGGCTATGGCTACACCTTC	CASSLEVGGYGYTF
TRBV18	.	TRBJ1-3	.	TGTGCCAGCTCAGGCAGAGACTCTGGAAACACCATATATTTT	CASSGRDSGNTIYF
TRBV25-1	.	TRBJ2-1	.	TGTGCCAGCACCGAATACAATGAGCAGTTCTTC	CASTEYNEQFF
TRBV19	.	TRBJ2-2	.	TGTGCCAGCGCTACCCTGGGGATTACCACGAACACCGGGGAGCTGTTTTTT	CASATLGITTNTGELFF
TRBV28	once	TRBJ1-2	.	TGTGCCAGCAGTCCGGACCCGCGCGGCTACACCTTC	CASSPDPRGYTF
TRBV23-1	.	TRBJ2-2	.	TGCGCCAGCAGTCCCTCAGGCGGGACCGGGGAGCTGTTTTTT	CASSPSGGTGELFF
TRBV5-1	few	TRBJ2-5	TRBD2	TGCGCCAGCAGCTTGGGACTAGCGGGTCCAGAGACCCAGTACTTC	CASSLGLAGPETQYF
TRBV7-2	.	TRBJ2-7	TRBD2	TGTGCCAGCCGCTCCTTTGCGGTAGCGGGGGGCAAAATTACCTACGAGCAGTACTTC	CASRSFAVAGGKITYEQYF
TRBV7-9	few	TRBJ2-7	TRBD2	TGTGCCAGCAGCCCCGGACTAGCAAGATCCTACGAGCAGTACTTC	CASSPGLARSYEQYF
TRBV6-6	.	TRBJ2-7	.	TGTGCCAGCAGCTCCTTGACGGGGGCGGCGTACGAGCAGTACTTC	CASSSLTGAAYEQYF
TRBV19	.	TRBJ2-2	.	TGTGCCAGTAGGGGGTCTAGCGCAGACACCGGGGAGCTGTTTTTT	CASRGSSADTGELFF
TRBV7-8	few	TRBJ1-1	.	TGTGCCAGCAGCCGCTTAGGTCCAGGGTGGAGGAACACTGAAGCTTTCTTT	CASSRLGPGWRNTEAFF
TRBV7-2	few	TRBJ2-3	TRBD1	TGTGCCAGCAGCTTAGCAGACAGGGTAAAGTATTTT	CASSLADRVKYF
TRBV18	few	TRBJ2-7	TRBD2	TGTGCCAGCTCACCACAAAGCAGCGGGAGCTCGGTCGAGCAGTACTTC	CASSPQSSGSSVEQYF
TRBV9	.	TRBJ2-3	.	TGTGCCAGCAGCGTAGTAGGGGCGAGTGGCACAGATACGCAGTATTTT	CASSVVGASGTDTQYF
TRBV7-9	few	TRBJ1-1	TRBD1	TGTGCCAGCAGCCCGGGACAGGGGTTCATGAACACTGAAGCTTTCTTT	CASSPGQGFMNTEAFF
TRBV6-5	few	TRBJ2-5	TRBD1	TGTGCCAGCAGTTACGCCGCGGACAGGGGTCGGGAGACCCAGTACTTC	CASSYAADRGRETQYF
TRBV27	.	TRBJ1-1	.	TGTGCCAGCAGTTTACTGTTAAACACTGAAGCTTTCTTT	CASSLLLNTEAFF
TRBV7-2	.	TRBJ1-1	.	TGTGCCAGCATCGGCCGGGGAGTACAAACTGAAGCTTTCTTT	CASIGRGVQTEAFF
TRBV27	.	TRBJ1-1	.	TGTGCCAGCAGCCGCCAGGGCGTGAACACTGAAGCTTTCTTT	CASSRQGVNTEAFF
TRBV28	.	TRBJ2-6	.	TGTGCCAGCAGTTCGTTTCGAAGATCCCCCTTATCGCGGGGCCATCGGACGGGGGCCAACGTCCTGACTTTC	CASSSFRRSPLSRGHRTGANVLTF
TRBV7-9	few	TRBJ2-1	.	TGTGCCAGCAGCCTGAGGACTACGAACTACAATGAGCAGTTCTTC	CASSLRTTNYNEQFF
TRBV7-9	.	TRBJ2-1	.	TGTGCCAGCAGCTTACAAAACAATGAGCAGTTCTTC	CASSLQNNEQFF
TRBV18	few	TRBJ2-7	TRBD1	TGTGCCAGCTCACCAGGGACAGCCTCCTACGAGCAGTACTTC	CASSPGTASYEQYF
TRBV27	few	TRBJ2-2	.	TGTGCCAGCAGTTTTGATACGAACACCGGGGAGCTGTTTTTT	CASSFDTNTGELFF
TRBV28	.	TRBJ1-2	.	TGTGCCAGTACAGGGTTCGAGTATGGCTACACCTTC	CASTGFEYGYTF
TRBV11-2	.	TRBJ1-5	.	TGTGCCAGCAGCTTACGGCGTGGCAATCAGCCCCAGCATTTT	CASSLRRGNQPQHF
TRBV5-4	few	TRBJ2-7	.	TGTGCCAGCAGCCCGGCGGGACGCAACTACGAGCAGTACTTC	CASSPAGRNYEQYF
TRBV30	.	TRBJ1-4	.	TGTGCCTGGATGGCAGGGACGGGAAAACTGTTTTTT	CAWMAGTGKLFF
TRBV9	few	TRBJ2-7	.	TGTGCCAGCAGCGCGAAGGGCGACAGGACCTACGAGCAGTACTTC	CASSAKGDRTYEQYF
TRBV5-1	few	TRBJ2-3	.	TGCGCCAGCAGCTTAGTCCCGGGACGGAGGAGAGATACGCAGTATTTT	CASSLVPGRRRDTQYF
TRBV7-3	few	TRBJ1-4	.	TGTGCCAGCAGCCCAGGGGCAACTAATGAAAAACTGTTTTTT	CASSPGATNEKLFF
TRBV6-5	.	TRBJ2-7	TRBD2	TGTGCCAGCCGTCGAGCGGGAGGATTATACGAGCAGTACTTC	CASRRAGGLYEQYF
TRBV7-2	.	TRBJ2-1	TRBD2	TGTGCCAGCAGCCGGGAGGGCTCCTACAATGAGCAGTTCTTC	CASSREGSYNEQFF
TRBV7-2	few	TRBJ2-3	.	TGTGCCAGCAGCTTATATGGCAGATCCACAGATACGCAGTATTTT	CASSLYGRSTDTQYF
TRBV19	few	TRBJ1-1	.	TGTGCCAGTAGTAAGGGGACCGAGAACACTGAAGCTTTCTTT	CASSKGTENTEAFF
TRBV25-1	few	TRBJ2-5	TRBD1	TGTGCCAGCAGTGAATGGACAGGGGGCTTTCAAGAGACCCAGTACTTC	CASSEWTGGFQETQYF
TRBV28	.	TRBJ1-5	.	TGTGCCAGCGACTTTAGCAATAGCAATCAGCCCCAGCATTTT	CASDFSNSNQPQHF
TRBV9	few	TRBJ2-5	TRBD1	TGTGCCAGCAGCGTAGCAGGGGGTCAGACCCAGTACTTC	CASSVAGGQTQYF
TRBV6-6	few	TRBJ1-2	.	TGTGCCACCCTACGGGGTTACGATGGCTACACCTTC	CATLRGYDGYTF
TRBV7-3	few	TRBJ1-1	.	TGTGCCAGCAGCTTCCGGCCTTACTTGAACACTGAAGCTTTCTTT	CASSFRPYLNTEAFF
TRBV27	few	TRBJ2-7	.	TGTGCCAGCAGTTCAAATGGACTTTTTACCTACGAGCAGTACTTC	CASSSNGLFTYEQYF